The sequence of this T cell receptor beta chain was determined in a study of blood T cell repertoires in COVID-19. This clone was seen a handful of times. The ends were cut back, 2 bases at V and 3 bases at J, with 10 bases in the middle. CDR1 SGHTA and CDR2 FQGNSA come from the germline V gene. There are 14 residues in the CDR3. Clones were read by immunoSEQ multiplex PCR, and TCRdb kept only the in-frame ones, dropping some. This table holds 390,000 or so clones, around nine tenths found once. The clonotype originates from a woman between 45 and 60 years old who had recovered from COVID-19. The sample taken for sequencing was PBMCs or T cells enriched from blood (not recorded which). This chain links TRBV7-2 with TRBJ1-2; D unresolved. This chain's CDR3 is CASSLRERDYGYTF. The CDR3 DNA follows: TGTGCCAGCAGCTTAAGGGAGCGAGACTATGGCTACACCTTC. The full variable domain, in which reference TRBV7-2 and TRBJ1-2 provide the parts outside the CDR3, is GAGVSQSPSNKVTEKGKDVELRCDPISGHTALYWYRQSLGQGLEFLIYFQGNSAPDKSGLPSDRFSAERTGGSVSTLTIQRTQQEDSAVYLCASSLRERDYGYTFGSGTRLTVV.